Given below is one T cell receptor (beta chain) in context. The source of the sample is a study of Graves' ophthalmopathy and Graves' hyperthyroidism. CDR1 is SGHDN, CDR2 FVKESK, per germline. V gave up 1 base and J gave up 8 bases, with 15 bases separating them. This CDR3 is 15 amino acids long. Using RNA transcripts, the TCR beta CDR3 regions were amplified. In the first round, RT-PCR was carried out with HTBI primers, and a multiplex PCR formed the second round. TCRdb passed the multiplex PCR reads through MiXCR, listing each CDR3 protein once. The sample holds 600,000 to 700,000 distinct CDR3 sequences; approximately 39% are singletons and the top ten take 3% to 4%.

This clonotype originated in an adult man with Graves' ophthalmopathy. The V gene is TRBV14, the J gene TRBJ1-5; possibly TRBD1 for D (6 bases). Sequenced input: peripheral blood. The CDR3 DNA sequence: TGTGCCAGCAGCCAAGTAACAGGGAAACAAAAGCCCCAGCATTTT. It encodes CASSQVTGKQKPQHF.